This TCR beta chain is from a study of cytomegalovirus exposure and HLA in healthy donors. About this clone itself: The identical CDR3 is also encoded by other nucleotide sequences in the sample.

Vbeta (60) and Jbeta (13) primers were used in the PCR. The assay was immunoSEQ multiplex PCR, and TCRdb's table has in-frame clones only and misses some. The sample's table shows approximately 110,000 clones. Trimming pared 1 base from V and 2 bases from J, leaving 7 bases between. CDR1 and CDR2 from the germline V gene are KGHSH and LQKENI. This CDR3 contains 14 residues. Material for sequencing was PBMCs. This clonotype was sampled from a man between 18 and 29 years old in good health and CMV-seronegative. The chain is built from TRBV18 and TRBJ2-3; D is unresolved. The chain's CDR3 is CASSPLDSTDTQYF. DNA for the CDR3: TGTGCCAGCTCACCACTAGATTCCACAGATACGCAGTATTTT.